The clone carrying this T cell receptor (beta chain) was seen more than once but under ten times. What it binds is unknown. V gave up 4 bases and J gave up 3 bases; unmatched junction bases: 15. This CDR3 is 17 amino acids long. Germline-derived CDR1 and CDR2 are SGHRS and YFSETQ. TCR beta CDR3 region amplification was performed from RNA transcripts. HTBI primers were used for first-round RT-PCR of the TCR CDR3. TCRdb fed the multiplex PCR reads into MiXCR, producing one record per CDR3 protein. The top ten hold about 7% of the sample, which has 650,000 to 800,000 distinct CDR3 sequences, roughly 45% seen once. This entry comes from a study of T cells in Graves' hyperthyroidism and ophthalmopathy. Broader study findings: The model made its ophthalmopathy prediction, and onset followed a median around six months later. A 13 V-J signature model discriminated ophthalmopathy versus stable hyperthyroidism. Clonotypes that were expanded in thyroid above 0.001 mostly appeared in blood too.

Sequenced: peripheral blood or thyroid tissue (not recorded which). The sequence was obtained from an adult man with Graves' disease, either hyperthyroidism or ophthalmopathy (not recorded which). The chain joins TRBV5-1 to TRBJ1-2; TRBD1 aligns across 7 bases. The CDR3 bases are TGCGCCAGCAGCCCTAGGACAGGCCCCAACGTATACTATGGCTACACCTTC. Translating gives CASSPRTGPNVYYGYTF.